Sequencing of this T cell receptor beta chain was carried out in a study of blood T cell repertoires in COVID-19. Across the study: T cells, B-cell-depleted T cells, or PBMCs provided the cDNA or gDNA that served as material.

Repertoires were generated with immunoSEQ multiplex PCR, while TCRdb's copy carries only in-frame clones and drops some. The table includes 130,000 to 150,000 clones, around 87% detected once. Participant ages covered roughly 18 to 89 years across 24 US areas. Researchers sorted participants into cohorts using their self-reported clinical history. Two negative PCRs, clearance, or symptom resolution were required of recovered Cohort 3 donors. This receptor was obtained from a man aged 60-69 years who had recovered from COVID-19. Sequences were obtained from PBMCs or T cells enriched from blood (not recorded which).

CDR3 bases: TGCGCCTCCAACCCTGGAGCGGGGGTCAAAGAGCAGTACTTC. Translating gives CASNPGAGVKEQYF. The chain links TRBV5-1 to TRBJ2-7; 8 bases align to TRBD2. Germline CDR1 and CDR2: SGHRS and YFSETQ. V was pared by 10 bases and J by 7 bases, with 16 bases of the junction left unmatched. This CDR3 is built from 14 residues.